A single T cell receptor (beta chain) is shown here with its context. A second PCR of about 7 to 12 cycles used a sample-barcoded 5' primer and a J-beta primer mix. TCRdb reprocessed the 5' RACE reads via MiXCR and lists one record per CDR3 protein. This table has over 950,000 distinct CDR3 sequences, around two fifths appearing once. The record originates from a study of blood T cells in healthy people across ages. Input material: blood. The TCR originated in a man in his late teens or twenties in good health.

CDR3 coding DNA: TGTGCCAGCAGCCGCCGGCCTGACTACGAGCAGTACTTC. It specifies CASSRRPDYEQYF. The chain links TRBV6-5 to TRBJ2-7; D is unresolved. The ends were cut back, 6 bases at V and 3 bases at J, with 12 bases in the middle. This CDR3 comprises 13 residues. CDR1 is MNHEY and CDR2 is SVGAGI in the germline V gene.